This T cell receptor (beta chain) was obtained from a study of blood T cell repertoires in COVID-19. Whole-study context: Whether acute or convalescent, the COVID-19 samples came from the United States, Italy and Spain. T cells, B-cell-depleted T cells, or PBMCs supplied cDNA or gDNA.

The CDR3 length is 12 residues. Per the germline V gene, CDR1 is LNHDA and CDR2 is SQIVND (reference sequence). Deletions cut 6 bases from V and 8 bases from J, with 11 bases between. How the authors handled the data: Amplification of reference gene primers was used by the study to estimate nucleated cell counts. Profiling relied on immunoSEQ multiplex PCR, and the TCRdb table lists in-frame clones only, not all of them. The D gene and trimming were derived from the DNA, and the V and J assignments and clone size from that table. This table has some 80,000 clones, roughly 87% appearing once. V gene TRBV19 combines with J gene TRBJ1-3, with unresolved D. The specimen was peripheral blood. This sequence originates from a woman aged 45 to 65 with active or convalescent COVID-19. The CDR3, as DNA: TGTGCCAGTAGCTATGGGAGGCACACCATATATTTT. Protein: CASSYGRHTIYF.